The present T cell receptor (beta chain) was sequenced within a study of blood T cells in healthy people across ages. This clonotype appeared a few times. Primed by a sample-barcoded 5' primer and a J-beta primer mix, a second PCR proceeded for roughly 7 to 11 cycles. Each CDR3 protein gets one entry after TCRdb re-called the 5' RACE reads with MiXCR. Altogether some 1.6 million distinct CDR3 sequences are present, 30% to 40% being singletons, with the ten largest covering roughly 12%. Looked up from germline, CDR1 is MNHEY and CDR2 is SMNVEV (reference sequence). V lost 3 bases to trimming and J lost 3 bases, with 11 bases between them. This CDR3 spans 14 amino acids.

The rearrangement joins TRBV27 to TRBJ1-1, with a weak D call TRBD1 (5 bases). Sequencing used blood. This TCR was recovered from a woman in her 30s in good health. DNA of the CDR3: TGTGCCAGCAGTTTCAGGGTCGGGGACACTGAAGCTTTCTTT. Translation: CASSFRVGDTEAFF.